This TCR beta chain was recovered during a study of early T cells in non-severe SARS-CoV-2 infection. cDNA molecules, individually, were tagged with unique molecular identifiers. TCRdb re-derived calls from the 5' RACE reads in MiXCR, one entry per CDR3 protein. This table holds approximately 35,000 distinct CDR3 sequences, approximately 6% found once. The germline CDR1 and CDR2 sequences are SNHLY and FYNNEI. The germline V and J ends were trimmed by 4 bases and 6 bases, with 7 bases remaining between them. The CDR3 is made up of 12 amino acids. Ten or more counts support this clonotype. The chain links TRBV2 to TRBJ1-5; D is uncertain. The source material was whole blood. This TCR was recovered from an adult who was a healthcare worker with PCR-confirmed SARS-CoV-2 infection or an uninfected control (not recorded which). DNA of the CDR3: TGTGCCAGCAGTGGAGAGGGTCAGCCCCAGCATTTT. This sequence encodes CASSGEGQPQHF.